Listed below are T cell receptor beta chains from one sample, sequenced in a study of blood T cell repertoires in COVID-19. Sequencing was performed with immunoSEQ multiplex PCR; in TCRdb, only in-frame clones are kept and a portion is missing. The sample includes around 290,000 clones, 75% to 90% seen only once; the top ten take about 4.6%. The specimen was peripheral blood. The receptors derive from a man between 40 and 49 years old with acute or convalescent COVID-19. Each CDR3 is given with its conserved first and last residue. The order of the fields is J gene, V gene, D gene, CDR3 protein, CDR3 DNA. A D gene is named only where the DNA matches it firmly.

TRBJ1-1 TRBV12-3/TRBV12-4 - CASSLLITEAFF TGTGCCAGCAGTTTACTAATCACTGAAGCTTTCTTT
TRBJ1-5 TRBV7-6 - CASSLGPGSGQPQHF TGTGCCAGCAGCTTAGGTCCAGGGTCGGGTCAGCCCCAGCATTTT
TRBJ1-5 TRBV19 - CASSIGVQGQPQHF TGTGCCAGTAGTATCGGAGTTCAGGGACAGCCCCAGCATTTT
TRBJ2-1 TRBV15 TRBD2 CATSPLPGGFNEQFF TGTGCCACCAGCCCTCTGCCGGGGGGGTTCAATGAGCAGTTCTTC
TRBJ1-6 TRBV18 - CASSLQRDNSPLHF TGTGCCAGCTCATTACAGAGGGATAATTCACCCCTCCACTTT
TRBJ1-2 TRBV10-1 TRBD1 CASSAVPGQGDYGYTF TGCGCCAGCAGTGCCGTCCCGGGACAGGGTGACTATGGCTACACCTTC
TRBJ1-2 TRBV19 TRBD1 CASSSGTAANYGYTF TGTGCCAGTAGTTCCGGGACAGCAGCTAACTATGGCTACACCTTC
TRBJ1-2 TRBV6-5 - CASSSRGGFNGYTF TGTGCCAGCAGTTCCCGGGGGGGTTTCAATGGCTACACCTTC
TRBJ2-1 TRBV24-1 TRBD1 CATSDPTGGSYNEQFF TGTGCCACCAGTGATCCGACAGGGGGCTCCTACAATGAGCAGTTCTTC
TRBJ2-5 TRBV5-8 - CASSPDQGWAGQETQYF TGTGCCAGCAGCCCGGATCAAGGATGGGCAGGGCAAGAGACCCAGTACTTC